The T cell receptor beta chain under discussion was sequenced for a study of spatial heterogeneity in lung cancer. Germline values: CDR1 KGHDR, CDR2 SFDVKD. This CDR3 spans 14 amino acids. Trimming took 3 bases from V and 5 from J, leaving 12 bases between them. The sample's time point: blood at routine non-recurrence follow-up after resection. Sequencing was performed on whole RNA extracted from tumor and nontumor lung tissue, or from frozen PBMC, and the material was left unsorted. TCRdb ran MiXCR on the 5' RACE reads and lists one entry per CDR3 protein. The sample lists roughly 120,000 distinct CDR3 sequences, approximately 12% occurring once.

The chain carries TRBV24-1 and TRBJ2-5; D tentatively reads TRBD1 or TRBD2 (5 bases each). The source is a male donor with early-stage non-small cell lung cancer. The sample was PBMCs, taken at follow-up. In DNA form, the CDR3 reads TGTGCCACCAGTGATCCAGGTGGGGACGAGACCCAGTACTTC. Protein: CATSDPGGDETQYF.